The TCR beta chain under discussion was sequenced for a study of tumor-infiltrating lymphocytes in primary liver carcinoma. The overall study: The study included patients who were men and women aged 30 to 69 years. Samples produced roughly 3.5 to 7.13 million productive TCRbeta reads, comparable across tissue types.

The source material, roughly 18-31 mg of unsorted bulk tissue, was used to co-extract RNA and DNA. Primary liver carcinoma, confirmed by histopathology, was surgically resected. No patient had received treatment, and all had chronic HBV infection. Production of TCR beta cDNA used approximately 480 ng total RNA together with a constant-region primer. Each TCR beta library was derived from three nested multiplex PCR rounds that employed slightly modified ARM-PCR. From the multiplex PCR reads, TCRdb called clonotypes with MiXCR, one entry per CDR3 protein. The table has more than 100,000 distinct CDR3 sequences, approximately 71% seen once. Points on this clonotype: One end of the junction varies from germline; a read error may be responsible.

The TCR comes from a woman aged 55-70 years with primary liver carcinoma and hepatitis B virus infection. What was sequenced was tumor-adjacent normal liver tissue.

As DNA, the CDR3 is TGCAACGTTGCAGGTACACAGGGATTCTCCTACGACCAGTACTTC. It translates to CNVAGTQGFSYDQYF. This rearrangement joins TRBV29-1 to TRBJ2-7; TRBD1 might be the D (6 bases). Germline values: CDR1 SQVTM, CDR2 ANQGSEA. The CDR3 length is 15 residues.